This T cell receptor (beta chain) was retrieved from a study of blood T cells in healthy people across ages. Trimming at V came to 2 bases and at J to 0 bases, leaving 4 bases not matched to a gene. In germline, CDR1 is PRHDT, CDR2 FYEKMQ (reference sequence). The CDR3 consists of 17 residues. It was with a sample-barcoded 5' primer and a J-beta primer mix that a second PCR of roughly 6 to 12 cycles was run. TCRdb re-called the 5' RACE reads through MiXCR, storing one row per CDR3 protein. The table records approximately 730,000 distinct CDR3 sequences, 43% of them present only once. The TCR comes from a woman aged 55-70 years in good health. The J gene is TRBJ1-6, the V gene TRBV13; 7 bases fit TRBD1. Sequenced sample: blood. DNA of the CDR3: TGTGCCAGCAGCTTACGGCAGGGGGGCTCCTATAATTCACCCCTCCACTTT. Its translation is CASSLRQGGSYNSPLHF.